This T cell receptor beta chain is from a study of cytomegalovirus exposure and HLA in healthy donors (dated by TCRdb to the late 2010s). In terms of the full investigation: An earlier analysis of 587 of the donors reported more than 250 Gb of sequence data and some 120 million unique TCR beta sequences from 150 million to 200 million T cells. The study aimed to test whether signatures of past pathogen exposure could be identified by cataloging public T cell receptors. Rather than using new phenotypic data, the later analysis identified candidate immune exposures from TCR beta sequences and from how often those sequences occurred across donors. A later analysis re-analyzed previously published TCR beta repertoires from 666 donors and added high-resolution HLA genotyping to study TCR occurrence patterns. In an earlier analysis of 500 to 650 of the donors, high-throughput TCR beta sequencing was used to judge whether each TCR beta V gene segment behaved as functional or pseudogenic. Both class I and class II loci were covered by HLA typing, at four-digit resolution. Donor age, sex, ethnicity and CMV serostatus were collected together with the repertoire data. A later genetic analysis took genome-wide SNP genotypes for about 55% of the 666 donors and used that subset as a discovery cohort. Several DR-DQ haplotypes were treated as single units for association and clustering because of strong linkage in the cohort. High-throughput TCR immunosequencing, statistical association of individual TCRs with disease status, and machine learning were combined to predict cytomegalovirus infection status. The study profiled the T cell repertoires of 666 subjects by immunosequencing and related them to cytomegalovirus serostatus. Every discovery cohort repertoire had been produced on one sequencing platform. About 280 gigabases of sequencing data and around 85 million unique TCR sequences made up an early release that covered approximately 650 HLA-typed donors. The genetic ancestry cluster associated with self-reported Caucasian donors included approximately 85% of the approximately 400 genotyped donors. Typing coverage differed by locus: A, B, C, DRB1 and DQB1 were typed in roughly 620-630 donors, DQA1 in approximately 520, DPA1 in 600 to 610, and DPB1 in 472. Among some 400 genotyped donors of the cohort, an average of around 250,000 unique TCR beta nucleotide sequences was sequenced per donor, of which about 18% were non-productive. Along with the approximately 700-subject first cohort, a separate validation cohort of over a hundred different subjects was used.

Summary of the overall study and its limitations: According to a later analysis, most CMV-associated TCR beta chains appeared to be HLA-restricted, and the HLA associations seemed to be driven largely by CMV exposure. A cluster of highly shared sequence variants was judged likely to represent a technical artifact of the sequencing pipeline. Most TCR sequences were observed very rarely across donors, whereas some public TCRs were present in many individuals. An association between a missense DCLRE1C variant and V-gene and J-gene trimming of TCR beta chains was found in a later genetic analysis and replicated in an independent cohort. A later analysis associated around 16,000 TCR beta sequences with specific HLA alleles at a false discovery rate of 0.05. The cohort was sequenced for TCR beta chains only, and without alpha or paired-chain data the features that could be detected were limited. Linkage disequilibrium might explain the correlated functional status among segregating V segments, but an unknown experimental factor could not be excluded. In a later genetic analysis, fewer N-insertions in productive TCRs were reported among donors in an Asian-associated ancestry cluster than the roughly 700-donor mean. Immune exposure information for the cohort was limited to CMV serostatus. Some IMGT-functional V segments, including TRBV6-2 and TRBV6-3, could not be told apart with the 87-base-pair reads, so those segments were excluded. A further reported finding was that TCR beta sequences accurately predicted the HLA-A and HLA-B alleles for most subjects in the first cohort. Over 15 rarely observed V segments, including chromosome 9 orphons, were excluded from the earlier analysis of about 500 of the donors because counts were too low. A few of the identified cytomegalovirus-associated TCR beta chains were confirmed in vitro to be specific for cytomegalovirus antigens. The classifier was reported to diagnose cytomegalovirus status with high specificity and sensitivity in both the original cohort and the validation cohort. Sequencing depth was assumed to be roughly uniform across donors in the presence/absence analyses, though that assumption may not hold. When HLA alleles, especially DR and DQ, strongly co-occurred, TCR associations were difficult to assign to individual alleles. An earlier analysis of approximately 540 of the donors showed that most TCR beta V segments appeared in productive rearrangements either about 90% or about 30% of the time, which broadly matched IMGT annotations. Several of the top co-occurrence clusters appeared to be linked to parvovirus B19, influenza, CMV and Epstein-Barr virus, according to a later analysis. In a later analysis, the rate of TCR association differed among HLA loci, with DRB1 alleles having the most associated TCRs and HLA-C alleles having the fewest. Because some donors lacked HLA typing at each locus, the association tests relied only on the typed subset. A later analysis found that HLA-associated TCR beta chains were more clonally expanded and had lower generation probabilities than equally common non-associated chains. The authors suggested that the approach could potentially be extended to other disease states and immunological phenotypes. A total of 150 to 200 TCR beta chains were listed by the study as associated with cytomegalovirus.

The library relied on the immunoSEQ multiplex PCR assay. For the multiplex PCR, a mixture combining 60 forward primers for TCR Vbeta segments and 13 reverse primers for TCR Jbeta segments was used. The CDR3 region of rearranged TCR beta genes was amplified from genomic DNA by a multiplex PCR assay. The Illumina HiSeq System was used to sequence the amplified TCR beta libraries as 87-base-pair reads. As for how the authors treated the data: A later analysis tallied tens of millions of unique TCR beta chains across the 660 or so repertoires, and around 10 million of those chains were shared by two or more donors. Raw reads were error-corrected and collapsed into unique sequences by a nearest-neighbor algorithm in which closely related sequences were merged to remove PCR and sequencing errors. To assign V, D and J gene segments, CDR3 sequences were aligned to IMGT reference sequences. Each retained sequence needed at least a six-nucleotide match to both a V gene segment and a J gene segment. A rearrangement counted as productive if the CDR3 had no stop codons and remained in frame with V and J, and every other rearrangement counted as non-productive. CDR3 was defined according to IMGT convention as the region running from the second conserved V-encoded cysteine to the conserved J-encoded phenylalanine. In an earlier analysis of 550 to 650 of the donors, sequences lacking an unambiguous match to a single V gene segment were excluded. An earlier analysis of 587 of the donors called V segments functional above 56.7% productive rearrangements and segregating when the between-donor standard deviation exceeded 5%. To diagnose cytomegalovirus status from the catalog of TCR beta chain sequences, a statistical classification framework was built. A later analysis assigned V and J genes by comparing TCR nucleotide sequences with IMGT/GENE-DB human TR gene sequences. The TCRdist pipeline was used in a later analysis to assign CDR3 sequences and most-parsimonious VDJ recombination scenarios. A later analysis defined each TCR beta chain by its CDR3 amino acid sequence plus V-gene family, and excluded reads lacking a unique V-gene family. As a way to deal with suspected cross-contamination and a sequencing artifact, a later analysis dropped 450 to 700 nucleotide sequences that were highly shared and had low generation probability. In a later analysis, a clonal expansion index was calculated for each public chain from normalized within-repertoire ranks of inferred template counts. In a later analysis, generation probabilities were computed with a VDJ recombination model fitted to out-of-frame rearrangements, and the resulting probabilities were checked against IGoR. A later analysis scored TCR-TCR, TCR-HLA and TCR-CMV co-occurrence with hypergeometric tests, applying a repertoire-size bias correction to TCR pairs. False discovery rates were estimated in a later analysis by permuting HLA or CMV assignments 20 times. In a later analysis, co-occurring TCRs were grouped using DBSCAN, and TCRdist sequence similarity was added for clustering within HLA-allele-positive subsets. Co-occurrence clustering excluded repertoires with fewer than 30,000 or more than 120,000 public chains, plus five with anomalous nucleotide sharing. This immuneACCESS table, as held by TCRdb, lists in-frame sequences with V and J called but not all clones. Of the missing ones, under half trace to an unresolved V gene in checked studies; the others have no known cause. V and J calls and clone size are as listed in that table; D and trimming were resolved from the DNA. In this sample the table shows some 160,000 clones, around 77% of which occur a single time. Under 2.5% of the sample is in the top ten clones.

The cohort was made up of approximately 700 healthy bone marrow donors. At the time of sampling, every cohort member was nominally healthy, though immune exposures that went unrecorded were likely present. The donor tested CMV seropositive and was one of the 289 seropositive cohort members. A peripheral blood sample was provided by each donor, and peripheral blood mononuclear cells were used for TCR beta sequencing. Genomic DNA was extracted from the blood cell samples with the Qiagen DNeasy Blood Extraction Kit. V and J lose 2 bases and 5 bases, and a span of 10 bases separates them. The CDR3 holds 13 amino acids from the cysteine to the phenylalanine. Left in the record is the CDR3 DNA by itself, 39 bases read in frame from the first base. Taken from the germline V gene, the CDR1 and CDR2 loops are SGHDT and YYEEEE. A note on this clone: Its antigen remains undetermined. Base qualities are missing; no much larger clone stands one base away.

The receptor chain draws on TRBV5-6 and TRBJ2-5; no confident D gene assignment can be made. The sequence came from a man aged 45-60 years in good health and CMV-seropositive. The sequencing input was PBMCs. In nucleotides, the sequence is TGTGCCAGCAGCTTCCGTCCCCGGGAGACCCAGTACTTC. This sequence encodes CASSFRPRETQYF.